These 6 T cell receptor beta chains came from one sample sequenced in a study of shared clonotypes between healthy human individuals. Produced via immunoSEQ multiplex PCR; TCRdb's table is partial and in-frame only. The table has some 1.4 million clones, more than 95% seen once. Sequenced: naive CD4+ T cells sorted from blood. Noted subset: CD45RA+ positively selected. These receptors were taken from a man younger than 45 in good health.

CDR3 loop: CAWGHIGKGAVGELFF. The CDR3 region has the DNA TGTGCCTGGGGACACATAGGAAAGGGGGCGGTCGGGGAGCTGTTTTTT. V and J are TRBV30 and TRBJ2-2, with TRBD1 identical over 7 bases. The CDR3 covers 16 residues. The germline gives CDR1 GTSNPN, CDR2 SVGIG (reference sequence). V lost 5 bases to trimming and J lost 7 bases; unmatched junction nucleotides: 16.

J is TRBJ2-7 and V is TRBV7-8; 9 positions agree with TRBD2. Germline CDR1 SGHVS, CDR2 FQNEAQ. The junction had 5 bases not matched to a gene; V was cut back by 5 bases and J by 0 bases. This CDR3 is built from 15 residues. CDR3 in DNA: TGTGCCAGCAGCCCCAGCGGGAGGACCTCCTACGAGCAGTACTTC. It specifies CASSPSGRTSYEQYF.

The chain has TRBV6-1 and TRBJ2-3, with D unresolved. This CDR3 has 15 residues. Germline V gene data show CDR1 as MNHNS and CDR2 as SASEGT. The V and J ends lost 7 bases and 7 bases respectively, with 21 bases between them. The CDR3: CASTDTLSLSNTQYF. The CDR3 bases are TGTGCCAGCACCGATACGTTAAGCCTCTCGAATACGCAGTATTTT.

The chain joins TRBV14 to TRBJ2-2, with D maybe TRBD2 (7 bases). CDR3 size: 16 residues. V dropped 5 bases and J dropped 5 bases, with 18 bases sitting between them. Germline-derived CDR1 and CDR2 are SGHDN and FVKESK. The CDR3 protein is CASSVPGGRETGELFF. The CDR3 bases are TGTGCCAGCAGCGTCCCGGGGGGCAGGGAAACCGGGGAGCTGTTTTTT.

The rearrangement joins TRBV5-1 to TRBJ2-7; TRBD2 is a possible D gene (5 bases). The length of the CDR3 is 16 residues. V was shortened by 0 bases and J by 1 base, with 14 bases between the two germline ends. Germline lookup yields CDR1 SGHRS and CDR2 YFSETQ. The CDR3 DNA follows: TGCGCCAGCAGCTTGGAAGGCCCCGGGGTTTCCTACGAGCAGTACTTC. Its protein product is CASSLEGPGVSYEQYF. The variable domain in full, completed from reference TRBV5-1 and TRBJ2-7, reads KAGVTQTPRYLIKTRGQQVTLSCSPISGHRSVSWYQQTPGQGLQFLFEYFSETQRNKGNFPGRFSGRQFSNSRSEMNVSTLELGDSALYLCASSLEGPGVSYEQYFGPGTRLTVT.

Note on this clone: An end of the junction differs from the germline gene, which may be a read error. This chain connects TRBV7-9 to TRBJ2-1, with 7 bases aligning to TRBD1. The CDR3 totals 12 residues. Germline V gene lookup returns CDR1 SEHNR and CDR2 FQNEAQ (reference sequence). CDR3 loop: CASSRDRDQLVF. CDR3 coding DNA: TGTGCCAGCAGCCGAGACAGGGATCAACTGGTCTTC.